The 32 T cell receptor beta chains reported below all come from one sample, sequenced in a study of T cell responses to AZD1222 COVID-19 vaccine. TCRdb's copy holds only in-frame clones and misses some; the assay was immunoSEQ multiplex PCR. The sample has approximately 140,000 clones; 80% to 95% are singletons. The sequences come from peripheral blood, collected 28 days after the second AZD1222 dose. Every receptor here comes from an adult who received the AZD1222 COVID-19 vaccine.

This sequence joins TRBV4-1 and TRBJ1-4; D is perhaps TRBD1 (6 bases). V was shortened by 2 bases and J by 8 bases, with 12 bases between the two germline ends. The length of the CDR3 is 14 residues. Germline CDR1 and CDR2: MGHRA and YSYEKL. The CDR3 coding sequence is TGCGCCAGCAGCCAATACTCAGGGGACGAAAAACTGTTTTTT. Translated: CASSQYSGDEKLFF.

The V gene is TRBV9, the J gene TRBJ1-6, with 8 positions matching TRBD1. Germline values: CDR1 SGDLS, CDR2 YYNGEE. CDR3 size: 14 residues. With 7 bases clipped from V and 10 bases from J, the junction kept 10 bases outside the gene matches. This chain's CDR3 is CASGVQGGGSPLHF. CDR3 nucleotides: TGTGCCAGCGGGGTACAGGGGGGTGGATCACCCCTCCACTTT.

This clone occurred once. This chain uses TRBV3-1 (or the pseudogene TRBV3-2) with TRBJ1-2; TRBD1 agrees at 9 bases. With 3 bases clipped from V and 4 bases from J, the junction kept 12 bases outside the gene matches. This CDR3 has 17 amino acids. The germline CDR1 and CDR2 sequences are LGHDT and YNNKEL (reference sequence). CDR3 nucleotide sequence: TGTGCCAGCAGCCAGGGGACAGGGCTTCTGAGTGGCTATGGCTACACCTTC. Translation gives CASSQGTGLLSGYGYTF.

V gene TRBV6-2 or TRBV6-3 combines with J gene TRBJ2-7, with 11 bases identical to TRBD1. Germline-derived CDR1 and CDR2 are MNHEY and SVGEGT. The J segment lost 3 bases and the V segment lost 5 bases, leaving 6 bases of the junction unmatched. The CDR3 consists of 15 residues. CDR3 in amino acids: CASSNPGQGDYEQYF. CDR3 nucleotide sequence: TGTGCCAGCAGTAACCCGGGACAGGGGGACTACGAGCAGTACTTC.

This sequence joins TRBV4-1 and TRBJ2-7; D is perhaps TRBD1 (6 bases). Germline lookup yields CDR1 MGHRA and CDR2 YSYEKL. This CDR3 has 17 amino acids. V dropped 3 bases and J dropped 1 base, with 19 bases sitting between them. The CDR3 DNA follows: TGCGCCAGCAGCCAGCGTCCTCAACAGGGAGTTTCCTACGAGCAGTACTTC. Its translation: CASSQRPQQGVSYEQYF.

The V call is TRBV5-8, the J call TRBJ2-7; no clear D. In germline, CDR1 is SGHTS, CDR2 YDEGEE. Trimming took off 1 base at V and 9 bases at J, with 5 bases between the two ends. The CDR3 loop spans 10 amino acids. The CDR3 nucleotides are TGTGCCAGCAGCTTGCCTAGGCAGTACTTC. Translating gives CASSLPRQYF.

There are a few counts of this clone. The V call is TRBV28, the J call TRBJ1-4; 7 nucleotides line up with TRBD1. Trimming cost V 8 bases and J 7 bases; bases outside gene matches: 7. This CDR3 is built from 13 residues. Germline V gene data show CDR1 as MDHEN and CDR2 as SYDVKM. This chain's CDR3 is CASGGGATEKLFF. As DNA, the CDR3 is TGTGCCAGCGGAGGGGGCGCAACTGAAAAACTGTTTTTT.

The chain uses TRBV4-3 and TRBJ2-1, with 15 nucleotides matching TRBD2. V trimming: 4 bases; J trimming: 8 bases; junction bases outside the gene matches: 6. This CDR3 comprises 16 residues. CDR1 is LGHNA, CDR2 YSLEER, per germline. The CDR3 region has the DNA TGCGCCAGCAGCCCGGGACTAGCGGGAGGTTGGTATGAGCAGTTCTTC. It yields the protein CASSPGLAGGWYEQFF.

This chain connects TRBV5-1 to TRBJ2-3; 10 positions agree with TRBD2. CDR1 SGHRS and CDR2 YFSETQ come from the germline V gene. The CDR3 length is 17 residues. The trim removed 0 bases at V and 2 bases at J, leaving 6 bases unmatched. The CDR3 region is CASSLGLAGGLTDTQYF. As DNA, the CDR3 is TGCGCCAGCAGCTTGGGTTTAGCGGGGGGCCTCACAGATACGCAGTATTTT.

This chain connects TRBV28 to TRBJ1-2; D ambiguous. Between the trimmed V and J ends, which lost 4 bases and 3 bases, there was a span of 15 bases. In germline, CDR1 is MDHEN, CDR2 SYDVKM. There are 15 residues in the CDR3. CDR3 sequence: CASSSAGEGYYGYTF. The CDR3 bases are TGTGCCAGCAGTTCAGCCGGGGAGGGTTACTATGGCTACACCTTC.

The gene calls are TRBV6-2 or TRBV6-3 and TRBJ2-1; perhaps TRBD2 as D (6 bases). V was clipped by 7 bases and J by 4 bases, with 14 bases between them. The germline gives CDR1 MNHEY, CDR2 SVGEGT. The CDR3 contains 14 residues. The CDR3: CASTPGGEYNEQFF. CDR3 nucleotides: TGTGCCAGCACCCCAGGAGGGGAATACAATGAGCAGTTCTTC.

This sequence joins TRBV14 and TRBJ1-3, with D possibly TRBD1 on 5 matching bases. Between the trimmed V and J ends, which lost 4 bases and 4 bases, there was a span of 23 bases. The CDR3 extends over 18 amino acids. CDR1 SGHDN and CDR2 FVKESK come from the germline V gene. The CDR3 DNA follows: TGTGCCAGCAGCCGTCGGATTTACGATCCAGGGTCGGGAAACACCATATATTTT. It codes for CASSRRIYDPGSGNTIYF.

The CDR3 protein is CASSQPTGGLNEKLFF. The CDR3 nucleotides read TGCGCCAGCAGCCAACCGACAGGGGGCCTAAATGAAAAACTGTTTTTT. The V gene is TRBV4-3, the J gene TRBJ1-4, with 10 bases fitting TRBD1. Germline CDR1 and CDR2: LGHNA and YSLEER. The CDR3 loop spans 16 amino acids. V shed 2 bases, J shed 5 bases, and the junction held 5 bases outside the gene matches.

V is TRBV7-6 and J is TRBJ2-7; weak D call: TRBD1 (5 bases). Germline loops: CDR1 SGHVS, CDR2 FNYEAQ. The V gene lost 2 bases and the J gene lost 6 bases, with 8 bases spanning the gap. The CDR3 has 12 amino acids. This CDR3 reads CASSLQGSEQYF. CDR3 DNA: TGTGCCAGCAGCTTACAGGGTTCCGAGCAGTACTTC.

The chain recombines TRBV3-1 (or the pseudogene TRBV3-2) with TRBJ2-5; D not certain. The V gene lost 1 base and the J gene lost 4 bases, with 10 bases spanning the gap. Per the germline V gene, CDR1 is LGHDT and CDR2 is YNNKEL (reference sequence). This CDR3 spans 14 amino acids. CDR3 amino acids: CASSQGARGETQYF. The CDR3 coding sequence is TGTGCCAGCAGCCAAGGAGCTAGAGGAGAGACCCAGTACTTC.

This clone was recorded once. The rearrangement links TRBV4-3 to TRBJ1-2; D is unclear. The CDR3 contains 16 residues. Trimming removed 0 bases at V and 6 bases at J, with 17 bases between. The V gene's germline CDR1 is LGHNA and CDR2 YSLEER. CDR3 in DNA: TGCGCCAGCAGCCAAGATCTGTGGGAGTTATCGGATGGCTACACCTTC. Its translation is CASSQDLWELSDGYTF.

CDR3 loop: CASSLKGEGGNIQYF. The CDR3 nucleotides are TGCGCCAGCAGCTTGAAGGGGGAAGGCGGGAACATTCAGTACTTC. The chain employs TRBV5-1 and TRBJ2-4, with D maybe TRBD1 (6 bases). CDR3 size: 15 residues. The V end lost 1 base, the J end lost 7 bases, and 15 bases lay between the germline ends. In germline, CDR1 is SGHRS, CDR2 YFSETQ. Looking up the rest from reference TRBV5-1 and TRBJ2-4 gives the full variable domain: KAGVTQTPRYLIKTRGQQVTLSCSPISGHRSVSWYQQTPGQGLQFLFEYFSETQRNKGNFPGRFSGRQFSNSRSEMNVSTLELGDSALYLCASSLKGEGGNIQYFGAGTRLSVL.

This chain links TRBV6-1 with TRBJ1-2; 7 bases align to TRBD1. The germline gives CDR1 MNHNS, CDR2 SASEGT. With V trimmed by 4 bases and J by 4 bases, 12 bases remained unmatched. The length of the CDR3 is 16 residues. The CDR3 DNA is TGTGCCAGCAGTGTCGGGACAGTCACTGACTTCTATGGCTACACCTTC. Encoded protein: CASSVGTVTDFYGYTF.

The chain combines TRBV28 with TRBJ2-7, with D unclear. The CDR3 covers 13 residues. V was pared by 5 bases and J by 5 bases, with 13 bases between. The germline CDR1 and CDR2 sequences are MDHEN and SYDVKM. DNA for the CDR3: TGTGCCAGCAGTCTAAGGGATGTCCACGAGCAGTACTTC. It encodes CASSLRDVHEQYF.

This clone has just one count. The chain couples TRBV29-1 to TRBJ1-2; the D gene is possibly TRBD1 (6 bases). In germline, CDR1 is SQVTM, CDR2 ANQGSEA. The V end was cut by 6 bases, the J end by 4 bases, with 15 bases between. This CDR3 spans 13 amino acids. The CDR3 region has the DNA TGCAGCGTCGGACAGACCCCGGGCTATGGCTACACCTTC. Translating gives CSVGQTPGYGYTF.

This chain joins TRBV7-9 and TRBJ2-1; tentatively, D is TRBD1 (5 bases). Deletions cut 5 bases from V and 9 bases from J, with 11 bases between. The length of the CDR3 is 12 residues. Germline V lookup: CDR1 SEHNR, CDR2 FQNEAQ (reference sequence). The CDR3 spells CASSDLRGEQFF. CDR3 DNA: TGTGCCAGCAGCGATTTAAGGGGTGAGCAGTTCTTC.

In its sample, this clone was seen once. V and J are TRBV27 and TRBJ1-6; perhaps TRBD1 as D (5 bases). The germline V and J ends were trimmed by 2 bases and 8 bases, with 10 bases remaining between them. Looked up from germline, CDR1 is MNHEY and CDR2 is SMNVEV (reference sequence). The length of the CDR3 is 14 residues. CDR3 protein: CASSLEGVDSPLHF. The CDR3 DNA follows: TGTGCCAGCAGTTTAGAAGGGGTGGATTCACCCCTCCACTTT.

This clone showed up just once. The J gene is TRBJ2-1, the V gene TRBV6-4, with TRBD2 as a possible D gene (5 bases). CDR1 is MRHNA and CDR2 is SNTAGT in the germline V gene. V was clipped by 4 bases and J by 0 bases, with 13 bases between them. The CDR3 length is 16 residues. The CDR3 region is CASSARADSSYNEQFF. The CDR3 region has the DNA TGTGCCAGCAGTGCCCGAGCGGATAGCTCCTACAATGAGCAGTTCTTC.

This chain uses TRBV27 with TRBJ2-1; D is ambiguous. Germline CDR1 and CDR2: MNHEY and SMNVEV (reference sequence). With 5 bases removed from V and 2 bases from J, the gap between germline ends came to 13 bases. The CDR3 covers 15 residues. CDR3 protein: CASSQYGSAYNEQFF. For the CDR3, the DNA is TGTGCCAGCAGTCAATACGGGTCGGCCTACAATGAGCAGTTCTTC.

The V call is TRBV19, the J call TRBJ1-2, with D perhaps TRBD1 (6 bases). With 10 bases removed from V and 4 bases from J, the gap between germline ends came to 19 bases. CDR1 and CDR2 from the germline V gene are LNHDA and SQIVND (reference sequence). The CDR3 runs to 14 residues. The CDR3 region is CATTLQGLGYGYTF. The CDR3 nucleotides are TGTGCCACGACATTACAGGGCTTGGGCTATGGCTACACCTTC.

The V gene is TRBV7-8, the J gene TRBJ2-2; 9 nucleotides line up with TRBD1. CDR3 length: 16 residues. V was clipped by 5 bases and J by 3 bases; unmatched bases: 7. Germline values: CDR1 SGHVS, CDR2 FQNEAQ. CDR3 loop: CASSVQGAIDTGELFF. The CDR3 nucleotides read TGTGCCAGCAGCGTACAGGGGGCGATTGACACCGGGGAGCTGTTTTTT.

The chain has TRBV4-1 and TRBJ1-5; perhaps TRBD1 as D (6 bases). Trimming shortened V by 0 bases and J by 9 bases, and 15 bases separated the two germline ends. The germline V gene has CDR1 MGHRA and CDR2 YSYEKL. The CDR3 is 15 residues long. Here the CDR3 reads CASSQDLGGGRPQHF. CDR3 in DNA: TGCGCCAGCAGCCAAGATTTGGGAGGGGGACGGCCCCAGCATTTT.

The chain recombines TRBV4-3 with TRBJ1-3, with D tentatively TRBD1 (5 bases). This CDR3 is built from 16 residues. Trimming took off 0 bases at V and 1 base at J, with 10 bases between the two ends. In germline, CDR1 is LGHNA, CDR2 YSLEER. CDR3 protein: CASSQDPQGSGNTIYF. Here the CDR3 DNA reads TGCGCCAGCAGCCAAGACCCCCAGGGTTCTGGAAACACCATATATTTT.

V is TRBV18 and J is TRBJ1-2; D may be TRBD1 (6 bases). V lost 6 bases, J lost 6 bases, and 14 bases lay in between. Germline V lookup: CDR1 KGHSH, CDR2 LQKENI. The CDR3 is 13 amino acids. The CDR3 DNA sequence: TGTGCCAGCTCCCGGGGGCAGGGAGATGGCTACACCTTC. Translation: CASSRGQGDGYTF. The full variable domain, its missing parts supplied by reference TRBV18 and TRBJ1-2, is NAGVMQNPRHLVRRRGQEARLRCSPMKGHSHVYWYRQLPEEGLKFMVYLQKENIIDESGMPKERFSAEFPKEGPSILRIQQVVRGDSAAYFCASSRGQGDGYTFGSGTRLTVV.

The chain uses TRBV7-2 and TRBJ1-1, with a possible D match to TRBD1 (5 bases). The CDR3 has 14 amino acids. V was pared by 0 bases and J by 6 bases, with 11 bases between. Germline values: CDR1 SGHTA, CDR2 FQGNSA. Written as DNA, the CDR3 is TGTGCCAGCAGCTTAGCGCGGGGGGGTGCTGAAGCTTTCTTT. Translating it yields CASSLARGGAEAFF.

The V gene is TRBV2, the J gene TRBJ2-3; TRBD2 aligns across 12 bases. The CDR3 runs 15 residues. Germline V gives CDR1 SNHLY, CDR2 FYNNEI. Unmatched junction bases numbered 3, after V lost 4 bases and J lost 4 bases. The CDR3 protein is CASSVTSGSADTQYF. CDR3 nucleotide sequence: TGTGCCAGCAGTGTGACTAGCGGGAGCGCAGATACGCAGTATTTT.

The chain links TRBV11-2 to TRBJ2-4; D is ambiguous. The germline CDR1 and CDR2 sequences are SGHAT and FQNNGV. The CDR3 covers 13 residues. Trimming pared 5 bases from V and 9 bases from J, leaving 14 bases between. This CDR3 reads CASSSAPRGIQYF. Written as DNA, the CDR3 is TGTGCCAGCAGCAGCGCACCTCGTGGCATTCAGTACTTC.